The clone carrying this T cell receptor beta chain is a singleton in its sample. No antigen is known for it. This entry belongs to a study of pediatric ulcerative colitis. The germline V gene encodes CDR1 SNHLY and CDR2 FYNNEI. The CDR3 runs to 11 residues. The V end was cut by 4 bases, the J end by 5 bases, with 5 bases between. Study-wide findings and caveats: No controls had the two rectal clonotypes shared by ulcerative colitis patients.

Here immunoSEQ multiplex PCR was the method, and the copy in TCRdb shows in-frame clones only, minus some. The data hold under 70,000 clones, with 75% to 90% observed a single time. This sequence was found in a boy between 10 and 17 years old who was a control in a study of pediatric ulcerative colitis. The material sequenced was blood. The chain carries TRBV2 and TRBJ2-5; D call uncertain. CDR3 nucleotides: TGTGCCAGCAGTGTACGGGAGACCCAGTACTTC. Protein sequence: CASSVRETQYF.